The subject of this entry is one T cell receptor (beta chain). Its antigen is still unknown. Per-base quality was not reported, and no clone a single base away is much larger than it. This entry comes from a study of blood T cell repertoires in COVID-19 (TCRdb year 2020). A note on the overall study: Samples covering the acute and convalescent phases of COVID-19 were provided by collaborators in the United States, Italy and Spain. The prospective study material was composed of cDNA or gDNA derived from T cells, B-cell-depleted T cells, or PBMCs. The sample metadata nearly always contained a de-identified subject ID, COVID-19 status, age in years and sex. The samples were drawn from the first 160 participants of the ongoing ImmuneRACE study and from under 1,500 subjects provided by 6 global collaborators. Where HLA class I and class II types were available, the types were taken from metadata supplied by the sample provider, not from assay-based typing. A freely available public database, intended as a resource for researchers studying the immune response to SARS-CoV-2, is where the repertoires were released. Deeply sampled blood TCRbeta repertoires from subjects exposed to, actively infected with, or recovered from COVID-19 were included in the dataset.

Each collaborating institution followed its own protocols to collect whole blood in K2EDTA tubes. Collaborator samples were shipped for TCRbeta analysis as frozen whole blood, isolated PBMCs, or DNA extracted from either sample type. The CDR3 contains 13 residues, cysteine and phenylalanine counted. This entry keeps only the CDR3 DNA: 39 bases, framed from base 1. TCRbeta CDR3 regions were amplified from genomic DNA by means of the immunoSEQ Assay, a bias-controlled multiplex PCR. For the original study's pipeline: Nucleated cell counts per sample were estimated from amplification of reference gene primers within the assay. Sequence reads were collapsed and filtered to measure the absolute abundance of every unique TCRbeta CDR3 rearrangement. For each sample, productive Simpson clonality was calculated by taking the square root of Simpson's diversity index across productive rearrangements. This immuneACCESS table, as held by TCRdb, lists in-frame sequences with V and J called but not all clones. Of the missing ones, under half trace to an unresolved V gene in checked studies; the others have no known cause. That table gives V, J and clone size, and the DNA gave D and trimming. This sample is represented by over 200,000 clones; approximately 91% of them were singletons. Jointly, the top ten make up roughly 2.5% of the sample.

Results and caveats for the whole study, not just this receptor: How much clinical and demographic metadata was included differed by source and by participant, and the metadata was provided uncurated.

Input material: peripheral blood. The sequence is built from TRBV21-1 and TRBJ1-6; the D call of TRBD1 is as the table states it, not checked on the DNA. TRBV21-1 represents a pseudogene. The TCR was taken from a woman in her sixties with acute or convalescent COVID-19. CDR3 region: CAARDSHNSPLHF. The nucleotide sequence is given as TGTGCCGCGAGGGACAGCCATAATTCACCCCTCCACTTT.